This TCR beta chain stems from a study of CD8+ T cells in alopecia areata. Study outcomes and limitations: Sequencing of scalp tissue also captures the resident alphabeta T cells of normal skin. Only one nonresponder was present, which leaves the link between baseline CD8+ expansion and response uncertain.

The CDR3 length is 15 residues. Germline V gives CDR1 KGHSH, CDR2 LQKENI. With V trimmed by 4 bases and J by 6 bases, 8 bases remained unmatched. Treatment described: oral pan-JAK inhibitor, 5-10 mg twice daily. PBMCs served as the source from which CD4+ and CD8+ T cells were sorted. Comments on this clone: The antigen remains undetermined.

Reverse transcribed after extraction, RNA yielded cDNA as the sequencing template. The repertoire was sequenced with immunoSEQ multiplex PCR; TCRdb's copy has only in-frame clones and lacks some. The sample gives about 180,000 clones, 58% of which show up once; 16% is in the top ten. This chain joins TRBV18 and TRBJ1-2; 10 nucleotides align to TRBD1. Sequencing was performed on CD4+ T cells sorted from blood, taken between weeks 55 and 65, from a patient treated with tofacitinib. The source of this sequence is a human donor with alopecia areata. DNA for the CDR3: TGTGCCAGCTCACAAATAGAGGGACAGGGGAATGGCTACACCTTC. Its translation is CASSQIEGQGNGYTF. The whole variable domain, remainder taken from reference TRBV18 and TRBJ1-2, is NAGVMQNPRHLVRRRGQEARLRCSPMKGHSHVYWYRQLPEEGLKFMVYLQKENIIDESGMPKERFSAEFPKEGPSILRIQQVVRGDSAAYFCASSQIEGQGNGYTFGSGTRLTVV.